Here is one TCR beta chain with its context. These data come from a study of blood T cells in healthy people across ages. A second PCR, run for roughly 7 to 12 cycles, used a sample-barcoded 5' primer plus a J-beta primer mix. Every cDNA molecule carried a tag from a template-switch adaptor bearing 12 random nucleotides. MiXCR, run by TCRdb on the 5' RACE reads, gives a single entry per CDR3 protein. The repertoire holds hundreds of thousands of distinct CDR3 sequences, with roughly two fifths as singletons. CDR1 DFQATT and CDR2 SNEGSKA come from the germline V gene (reference sequence). CDR3 length equals 15 residues. The germline V and J ends were trimmed by 5 bases and 3 bases, with 17 bases remaining between them.

The chain employs TRBV20-1 and TRBJ1-5; D may be TRBD1 (6 bases). This TCR was recovered from a man of 80 years or more in good health. The sample comprised blood. The CDR3: CSAPRGAGDNQPQHF. The CDR3 coding sequence is TGCAGTGCTCCCCGGGGGGCAGGGGACAATCAGCCCCAGCATTTT.